The 11 T cell receptor beta chains listed next were all sequenced from one sample in a study of blood T cells in healthy people across ages. Together with a sample-barcoded 5' primer, a J-beta primer mix was included in a second PCR lasting about 6 to 11 cycles. TCRdb reanalysed the 5' RACE reads using MiXCR and keeps one entry per CDR3 protein. The data contain approximately 830,000 distinct CDR3 sequences, less than 80% of them seen just once; the ten biggest clones take up around a quarter. The specimen sequenced was blood. The source is a man aged 25 to 40 in good health.

J is TRBJ2-1 and V is TRBV5-1; a weak D match, TRBD1 (6 bases). V shed 4 bases and J shed 4 bases, with 15 bases lying between them. Germline loops: CDR1 SGHRS, CDR2 YFSETQ. The CDR3 runs to 15 residues. CDR3 DNA sequence: TGCGCCAGCAGCCCCGAGGGGGACAATTACAATGAGCAGTTCTTC. It specifies CASSPEGDNYNEQFF.

The chain combines TRBV14 with TRBJ2-5; D is unresolved. The ends were cut back, 3 bases at V and 5 bases at J, with 4 bases in the middle. The CDR3 length is 11 residues. Germline V lookup: CDR1 SGHDN, CDR2 FVKESK. DNA of the CDR3: TGTGCCAGCAGCCACATGGAGACCCAGTACTTC. It codes for CASSHMETQYF.

The CDR3 reads CASSCRGVDAQYF. For the CDR3, the DNA is TGCGCCAGCAGCTGCCGTGGGGTCGATGCGCAGTATTTT. The chain is built from TRBV5-1 and TRBJ2-3; D gene unclear. V gave up 3 bases and J gave up 10 bases, with 15 bases separating them. The CDR3 spans 13 residues. The germline CDR1 and CDR2 sequences are SGHRS and YFSETQ.

The chain couples TRBV28 to TRBJ2-4; 9 bases are a match to TRBD1. The DNA end favors TRBJ2-7, so the J call may be wrong. The germline CDR1 and CDR2 sequences are MDHEN and SYDVKM. The CDR3 extends over 15 amino acids. The CDR3 sequence is CASSSAGTGLYEQYF. As DNA, the CDR3 is TGTGCCAGCAGTTCTGCCGGGACAGGGCTCTACGAGCAGTACTTC.

This clonotype has a single count. The rearrangement links TRBV29-1 to TRBJ2-1; 12 bases agree with TRBD2. The germline V gene encodes CDR1 SQVTM and CDR2 ANQGSEA. The CDR3 totals 14 residues. The ends lost 5 bases at V and 9 bases at J; junction bases unmatched: 8. CDR3 bases: TGCAGCGTTCCCAGGACTAGCGGGGTTGGTGAGCAGTTCTTC. Its translation: CSVPRTSGVGEQFF.

V usage is TRBV18 and J usage is TRBJ2-2; unclear D gene. This CDR3 has 18 amino acids. Trimming cost V 0 bases and J 6 bases, with 20 bases left between them. In germline, CDR1 is KGHSH, CDR2 LQKENI. CDR3 DNA sequence: TGTGCCAGCTCACCACCAGACCGGCGTCCTAACCTCCCCGGGGAGCTGTTTTTT. It specifies CASSPPDRRPNLPGELFF. The variable domain in full, completed from reference TRBV18 and TRBJ2-2, reads NAGVMQNPRHLVRRRGQEARLRCSPMKGHSHVYWYRQLPEEGLKFMVYLQKENIIDESGMPKERFSAEFPKEGPSILRIQQVVRGDSAAYFCASSPPDRRPNLPGELFFGEGSRLTVL.

This clonotype has just one count. The chain joins TRBV6-1 to TRBJ1-4; D might be TRBD1 (6 bases). This CDR3 contains 15 residues. V shed 8 bases and J shed 8 bases, with 21 bases lying between them. Germline V gene sequence: CDR1 MNHNS, CDR2 SASEGT. The CDR3 loop is CASGYIGGAGEKLFF. In DNA form, the CDR3 reads TGTGCCAGCGGCTACATTGGGGGGGCTGGGGAAAAACTGTTTTTT.

The V gene is TRBV9, the J gene TRBJ2-7, with D maybe TRBD2 (5 bases). CDR3 length: 15 amino acids. Germline CDR1 SGDLS, CDR2 YYNGEE. V was pared by 4 bases and J by 0 bases, with 14 bases between. The CDR3: CASSPYGLDSYEQYF. CDR3 sequence (DNA): TGTGCCAGCAGCCCGTACGGACTCGACTCCTACGAGCAGTACTTC.

V is TRBV7-2 and J is TRBJ2-7; no clear D. Trimming stripped 1 base from V and 2 bases from J, with 9 bases between. The CDR3 covers 14 residues. Germline CDR1 reads SGHTA; CDR2 reads FQGNSA. CDR3 coding DNA: TGTGCCAGCAGCTTAGGTATCGGGCCCTACGAGCAGTACTTC. This encodes CASSLGIGPYEQYF. Based on the CDR3 plus reference TRBV7-2 and TRBJ2-7, the full variable domain is GAGVSQSPSNKVTEKGKDVELRCDPISGHTALYWYRQSLGQGLEFLIYFQGNSAPDKSGLPSDRFSAERTGGSVSTLTIQRTQQEDSAVYLCASSLGIGPYEQYFGPGTRLTVT.

V is TRBV4-1 and J is TRBJ2-7; either TRBD1 or TRBD2 may supply D (6 bases each). Between the trimmed V and J ends, which lost 0 bases and 0 bases, there was a span of 18 bases. This CDR3 has 18 amino acids. CDR1 and CDR2 from the germline V gene are MGHRA and YSYEKL. The CDR3 nucleotides are TGCGCCAGCAGCCAAGATTTAGCCCGGGGGCTGAGCTCCTACGAGCAGTACTTC. Protein: CASSQDLARGLSSYEQYF.

The rearrangement joins TRBV3-1 to TRBJ2-1; the D gene is possibly TRBD2 (5 bases). Looked up from germline, CDR1 is LGHDT and CDR2 is YNNKEL (reference sequence). The CDR3 has 13 residues. V lost 4 bases and J 9 bases, leaving 13 bases between the germline ends. CDR3 sequence (DNA): TGTGCCAGCAGCCGGACTCGGTCTGGTGAGCAGTTCTTC. Protein product: CASSRTRSGEQFF.